This TCR beta chain is drawn from a study of control samples from healthy donors and cancer patients. The CDR3 contains 14 residues. V lost 4 bases to trimming and J lost 7 bases, with 11 bases between them. The germline V gene has CDR1 SNHLY and CDR2 FYNNEI. Repertoires were generated with immunoSEQ multiplex PCR, while TCRdb's copy carries only in-frame clones and drops some. The sample consists of 65,000 to 100,000 clones, 91% of them appearing once. The rearrangement uses TRBV2 and TRBJ1-6, with D possibly matching TRBD1 (6 bases). Sequencing input: blood. This receptor was identified in a man aged 50-59 years in good health. The CDR3 is CASSAWDTNSPLHF. In DNA form, the CDR3 reads TGTGCCAGCAGTGCCTGGGACACAAATTCACCCCTCCACTTT.